This TCR beta chain was obtained from a study of control samples from healthy donors and cancer patients. Only in-frame clones appear in the TCRdb table, and some are missing; sequencing was by immunoSEQ multiplex PCR. The sample lists under 130,000 clones, 80% to 90% occurring once. This CDR3 has 17 residues. V was pared by 2 bases and J by 7 bases, with 21 bases between. Germline V lookup: CDR1 SGHDN, CDR2 FVKESK. What was sequenced was PBMCs. The TCR sequence derives from a man aged 60 to 69 with lung cancer. V and J are TRBV14 and TRBJ2-1, with D tentatively TRBD1 (5 bases). CDR3 nucleotides: TGTGCCAGCAGCCAATTAACAGGCTTCTCTTGGCGGAATGAGCAGTTCTTC. Residues: CASSQLTGFSWRNEQFF.